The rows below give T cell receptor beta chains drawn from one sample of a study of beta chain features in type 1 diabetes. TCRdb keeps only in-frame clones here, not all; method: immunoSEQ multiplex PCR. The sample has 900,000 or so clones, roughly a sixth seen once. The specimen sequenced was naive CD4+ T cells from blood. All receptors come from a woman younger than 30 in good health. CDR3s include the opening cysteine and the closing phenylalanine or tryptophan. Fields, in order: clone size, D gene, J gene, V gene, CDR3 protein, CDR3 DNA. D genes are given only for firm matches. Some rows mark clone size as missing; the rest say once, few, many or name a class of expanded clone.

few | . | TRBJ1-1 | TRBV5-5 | CASSLLTNYGAFF | TGTGCCAGCAGCCTTCTAACCAACTACGGAGCTTTCTTT
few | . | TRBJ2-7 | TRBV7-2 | CASSPPWVYEQYF | TGTGCCAGCAGCCCCCCGTGGGTATACGAGCAGTACTTC
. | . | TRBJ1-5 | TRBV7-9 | CASSLDRYSNQPQHF | TGTGCCAGCAGCTTAGACAGGTATAGCAATCAGCCCCAGCATTTT
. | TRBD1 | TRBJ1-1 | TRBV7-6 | CASSLGQGPGAEAFF | TGTGCCAGCAGCTTGGGACAGGGCCCGGGGGCTGAAGCTTTCTTT
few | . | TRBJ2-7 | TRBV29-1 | CSVDMGRQYF | TGCAGCGTTGATATGGGGCGGCAGTACTTC
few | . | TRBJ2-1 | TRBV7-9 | CASSSALDGGEQFF | TGTGCCAGCAGCTCGGCCTTGGACGGGGGTGAGCAGTTCTTC
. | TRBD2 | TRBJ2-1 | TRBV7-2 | CASSRRTSGVRLGEQFF | TGTGCCAGCAGCCGAAGGACTAGCGGCGTAAGACTTGGTGAGCAGTTCTTC
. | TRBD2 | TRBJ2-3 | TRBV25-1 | CASSISQGLAGGFDTQYF | TGTGCCAGCAGTATATCTCAGGGACTAGCGGGAGGGTTTGATACGCAGTATTTT
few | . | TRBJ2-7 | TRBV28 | CASRPALAAYEQYF | TGTGCCAGCCGACCGGCACTAGCAGCCTACGAGCAGTACTTC
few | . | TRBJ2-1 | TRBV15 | CATSRGQQGNEQFF | TGTGCCACCAGCAGAGGTCAGCAAGGCAATGAGCAGTTCTTC
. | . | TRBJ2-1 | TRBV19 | CASTPRGSGEQFF | TGTGCCAGTACCCCGAGGGGGTCTGGGGAGCAGTTCTTC
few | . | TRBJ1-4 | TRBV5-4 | CASSPNTPAGTNEKLFF | TGTGCCAGCAGCCCCAATACCCCAGCCGGGACTAATGAAAAACTGTTTTTT
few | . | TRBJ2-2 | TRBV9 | CASSVEPTRSGELFF | TGTGCCAGCAGCGTAGAGCCAACTAGGTCCGGGGAGCTGTTTTTT
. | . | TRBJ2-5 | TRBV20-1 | CSGGGGSTQYF | TGCAGTGGGGGCGGGGGCTCGACCCAGTACTTC